Reported below is one T cell receptor (beta chain). Its antigen is as yet unknown. The sample belongs to a study of response to subunit inactivated influenza vaccine. Study-wide points: Few additional T cells are recruited per seasonal influenza vaccination, authors suggested.

TCRdb used MiXCR to reprocess the RT-PCR reads, holding one entry per CDR3 protein. The data show approximately 500,000 distinct CDR3 sequences, approximately 15% seen once. V shed 2 bases and J 6 bases; nucleotides not matched to a gene: 7. The CDR3 loop spans 16 amino acids. Germline V gives CDR1 SGHRS, CDR2 YFSETQ. The source material was PBMCs from blood, sampled about 11 days after vaccination. This sequence originates from a man aged 50-59 years who received an inactivated influenza vaccine. This rearrangement joins TRBV5-1 to TRBJ2-7; 14 bases fit TRBD2. CDR3 in amino acids: CASSLGGTSGRSEQYF. The CDR3 DNA follows: TGCGCCAGCAGCTTAGGGGGGACTAGCGGGAGATCCGAGCAGTACTTC.